These 7 T cell receptor beta chains share one sample of origin, sequenced in a study of preoperative IRX-2 immunotherapy in early breast cancer. The treatment denotes: preoperative locoregional IRX-2 cytokine immunotherapy. Produced via immunoSEQ multiplex PCR; TCRdb's table is partial and in-frame only. The sample shows 55,000 to 70,000 clones, approximately 93% of them seen only once. The sample was taken from a patient treated with IRX-2 immunotherapy. The origin of the receptors is a human donor with breast cancer.

The chain combines TRBV7-2 with TRBJ1-4; TRBD1 might be the D (5 bases). The V and J ends lost 5 bases and 3 bases respectively, with 13 bases between them. The length of the CDR3 is 15 residues. Germline V gives CDR1 SGHTA, CDR2 FQGNSA. In DNA form, the CDR3 reads TGTGCCAGCAGCAGCCGGGGGATGGCTAATGAAAAACTGTTTTTT. Its protein product is CASSSRGMANEKLFF.

The chain couples TRBV6-5 to TRBJ2-7, with D perhaps matching TRBD1 or TRBD2 (6 bases each). CDR1 and CDR2 (germline): MNHEY, SVGAGI. Between the trimmed V and J ends, which lost 2 bases and 7 bases, there was a span of 15 bases. This CDR3 is 14 amino acids long. CDR3: CASSYGGRLREQYF. Here the CDR3 DNA reads TGTGCCAGCAGTTACGGGGGGCGCTTGCGAGAGCAGTACTTC.

The J gene is TRBJ1-3, the V gene TRBV28; D gene unclear. The germline CDR1 and CDR2 sequences are MDHEN and SYDVKM. The CDR3 spans 14 residues. V dropped 2 bases and J dropped 0 bases, with 5 bases sitting between them. The CDR3 region has the DNA TGTGCCAGCAGTTTACTCAGCTCTGGAAACACCATATATTTT. This sequence encodes CASSLLSSGNTIYF.

The chain couples TRBV6-1 to TRBJ1-2; TRBD1 matches 9 bases. The CDR3 contains 14 residues. V dropped 10 bases and J dropped 5; count of bases not matched to a gene: 11. The germline gives CDR1 MNHNS, CDR2 SASEGT. The CDR3 here is CATPRGQGYYGYTF. Written as DNA, the CDR3 is TGTGCCACCCCCCGGGGACAGGGATATTATGGCTACACCTTC.

This chain links TRBV2 with TRBJ1-4; D possibly corresponds to TRBD1 (5 bases). Trimming removed 1 base at V and 7 bases at J, with 13 bases between. This CDR3 contains 15 residues. Germline loops: CDR1 SNHLY, CDR2 FYNNEI. CDR3 bases: TGTGCCAGCAGTGAAGGACAGCACGACCTTGAAAAACTGTTTTTT. Translation: CASSEGQHDLEKLFF.

The gene calls are TRBV5-1 and TRBJ2-1; 10 bases are a match to TRBD1. CDR1 and CDR2 (germline): SGHRS, YFSETQ. V shed 7 bases, J shed 5 bases, and the junction held 6 bases outside the gene matches. The CDR3 runs 14 residues. This CDR3 is CASREGQGNNEQFF. In DNA form, the CDR3 reads TGCGCCAGCCGGGAGGGACAGGGGAACAATGAGCAGTTCTTC.

The rearrangement joins TRBV5-4 to TRBJ1-2, with D perhaps matching TRBD1 (5 bases). The CDR3 consists of 17 residues. Germline CDR1 and CDR2: SGHNT and YYREEE (reference sequence). Trimming removed 3 bases from V and 6 bases from J, with 24 bases in between. CDR3 nucleotides: TGTGCCAGCAGCTCTCGGACAAGTTCTAAAATCTGGGATGGCTACACCTTC. It translates to CASSSRTSSKIWDGYTF.